The 18 T cell receptor beta chains below were found in one sample sequenced in a study of cytomegalovirus exposure and HLA in healthy donors (dated by TCRdb to the late 2010s). Preparation of the library involved the immunoSEQ multiplex PCR assay. A mixture of 60 forward primers for TCR Vbeta segments and 13 reverse primers for TCR Jbeta segments was used in the multiplex PCR. The source is immuneACCESS, and TCRdb retained only in-frame sequences with V and J called. Part of the clones is not carried over; for the studies checked, unresolved V genes explain less than half of this, and the remainder is unexplained. This sample has over 100,000 clones in its table, and over 60% of those were observed once. Over 4.5% of the sample is taken by the ten largest. Sequencing input: PBMCs. Source of these receptors: a woman between 18 and 30 years old in good health and CMV-seropositive.

V is TRBV7-9 and J is TRBJ1-1; D call uncertain. CDR3 length: 14 residues. Trimming stripped 5 bases from V and 2 bases from J, with 12 bases between. CDR1 and CDR2 from the germline V gene are SEHNR and FQNEAQ (reference sequence). CDR3 sequence reads: CASSKPTTNTEAFF. In nucleotides, the CDR3 is TGTGCCAGCAGCAAACCCACTACTAACACTGAAGCTTTCTTT.

This chain uses TRBV6-5 with TRBJ2-3, with D perhaps matching TRBD1 (6 bases). The CDR3 loop spans 13 amino acids. Germline loops: CDR1 MNHEY, CDR2 SVGAGI. V lost 0 bases and J 6 bases, leaving 7 bases between the germline ends. The CDR3 loop reads CASSYSGGDTQYF. For the CDR3, the DNA is TGTGCCAGCAGTTACTCTGGGGGCGATACGCAGTATTTT.

The rearrangement links TRBV19 to TRBJ1-1; TRBD1 agrees at 7 bases. Germline trimming cut 2 bases from V and 3 bases from J; bases unmatched to any gene: 3. Germline CDR1 reads LNHDA; CDR2 reads SQIVND (reference sequence). This CDR3 region has 14 residues. CDR3 in amino acids: CASSIQGVYTEAFF. CDR3 nucleotide sequence: TGTGCCAGTAGTATACAGGGGGTATACACTGAAGCTTTCTTT.

This clone came up a few times. The chain uses TRBV5-4 and TRBJ1-3; D is unresolved. The V end lost 4 bases, the J end lost 0 bases, and 8 bases lay between the germline ends. CDR3 length: 14 amino acids. Germline CDR1 and CDR2: SGHNT and YYREEE (reference sequence). The CDR3 region has the DNA TGTGCCAGCAGCCCCTCAGGCTCTGGAAACACCATATATTTT. Encoded protein: CASSPSGSGNTIYF.

This sequence joins TRBV2 and TRBJ1-1; TRBD1 aligns across 11 bases. V lost 9 bases and J lost 2; bases outside the gene matches: 5. CDR3 length: 14 amino acids. Looked up from germline, CDR1 is SNHLY and CDR2 is FYNNEI. The CDR3 DNA is TGTGCCAGTAGGGACAGGGGGATTAACACTGAAGCTTTCTTT. Translation: CASRDRGINTEAFF.

The chain joins TRBV15 to TRBJ2-1; D possibly corresponds to TRBD2 (5 bases). Germline-derived CDR1 and CDR2 are LNHNV and YYDKDF (reference sequence). Between the trimmed V and J ends, which lost 1 base and 7 bases, there was a span of 8 bases. The CDR3 length is 13 residues. The CDR3 nucleotides are TGTGCCACCAGCAGAGCTCTAGCAAATGAGCAGTTCTTC. Residues: CATSRALANEQFF.

This clone was observed once. J is TRBJ2-5 and V is TRBV13; 10 positions match TRBD1. The V and J ends lost 2 bases and 5 bases, in that order; junction bases with no gene match: 8. The length of the CDR3 is 16 residues. Germline assignment: CDR1 PRHDT and CDR2 FYEKMQ (reference sequence). CDR3 in amino acids: CASSLLTGTGVETQYF. CDR3 sequence (DNA): TGTGCCAGCAGCTTACTTACCGGGACAGGGGTGGAGACCCAGTACTTC.

The V and J genes are TRBV5-1 and TRBJ2-7; 13 nucleotides agree with TRBD2. The V gene end was trimmed by 0 bases and the J gene end by 7 bases; junction bases not matched to a gene: 7. The CDR3 length is 16 residues. Germline values: CDR1 SGHRS, CDR2 YFSETQ. The CDR3 bases are TGCGCCAGCAGCTTGGTCGGGACTAGCGGGGCCTTGGAGCAGTACTTC. This encodes CASSLVGTSGALEQYF.

The table lists this clone with a few counts. The V call is TRBV7-6, the J call TRBJ1-6; 9 bases are a match to TRBD1. Unmatched junction bases numbered 2, after V lost 3 bases and J lost 8 bases. CDR1 and CDR2 (germline): SGHVS, FNYEAQ. The CDR3 contains 14 residues. CDR3 in amino acids: CASSLTGGDSPLHF. CDR3 coding DNA: TGTGCCAGCAGCTTGACAGGGGGGGATTCACCCCTCCACTTT.

The chain recombines TRBV5-6 with TRBJ1-5; the D is unclear. Trimming cost V 0 bases and J 3 bases, with 7 bases left between them. Germline V lookup: CDR1 SGHDT, CDR2 YYEEEE. This CDR3 region has 14 residues. The chain's CDR3 is CASSLGLSNQPQHF. In DNA form, the CDR3 reads TGTGCCAGCAGCTTGGGGCTCTCCAATCAGCCCCAGCATTTT.

The V call is TRBV21-1, the J call TRBJ2-3; the table's D call of TRBD2 was not tested on the DNA. TRBV21-1 is annotated as a pseudogene. This CDR3 comprises 16 residues. The CDR3 loop is CASELEAGTSTDTQYF. The CDR3 DNA follows: TGTGCCAGCGAACTTGAGGCGGGGACTAGCACAGATACGCAGTATTTT.

The genes are TRBV5-1 and TRBJ2-3; the D gene is possibly TRBD1 (5 bases). The CDR3 loop spans 16 amino acids. Germline V gene data show CDR1 as SGHRS and CDR2 as YFSETQ. Trimming removed 4 bases at V and 1 base at J, with 16 bases between. The CDR3 DNA follows: TGCGCCAGCAGCCGCGAAGGGAAAGGGGGCACAGATACGCAGTATTTT. This translates into CASSREGKGGTDTQYF.

The chain employs TRBV15 and TRBJ2-7; TRBD1 aligns across 7 bases. The trim removed 6 bases at V and 2 bases at J, leaving 10 bases unmatched. From germline, CDR1 is LNHNV and CDR2 YYDKDF (reference sequence). CDR3 length: 15 residues. The CDR3 region has the DNA TGTGCCACCAGTAACCAGGACAGGCGCCCCTACGAGCAGTACTTC. Translating gives CATSNQDRRPYEQYF.

The chain links TRBV9 to TRBJ2-7; 8 nucleotides agree with TRBD2. Germline loops: CDR1 SGDLS, CDR2 YYNGEE. Trimming removed 5 bases from V and 2 bases from J; junction bases left unmatched: 9. The CDR3 is made up of 15 amino acids. CDR3: CASSEDGLAAYEQYF. For the CDR3, the DNA is TGTGCCAGCAGTGAGGACGGACTAGCAGCCTACGAGCAGTACTTC.

The chain joins TRBV5-1 to TRBJ2-2, with 8 nucleotides matching TRBD2. CDR1 is SGHRS and CDR2 is YFSETQ in the germline V gene. Trimming cost V 6 bases and J 4 bases; bases outside gene matches: 8. The CDR3 extends over 15 amino acids. The CDR3 sequence: CASNLAGMITGELFF. The DNA of the CDR3 is TGCGCCAGCAACTTAGCGGGGATGATCACCGGGGAGCTGTTTTTT.

This rearrangement joins TRBV6-1 to TRBJ1-5; D may be TRBD1 (6 bases). CDR1 and CDR2 from the germline V gene are MNHNS and SASEGT. There are 18 residues in the CDR3. Trimming took off 3 bases at V and 0 bases at J, with 18 bases between the two ends. As DNA, the CDR3 is TGTGCCAGCAGTGAGAGACCAGGGACACAGTATAGCAATCAGCCCCAGCATTTT. It yields the protein CASSERPGTQYSNQPQHF.

The rearrangement joins TRBV5-6 to TRBJ2-7; 11 bases match TRBD2. V lost 5 bases to trimming and J lost 4 bases; unmatched junction nucleotides: 5. Germline CDR1 is SGHDT and CDR2 is YYEEEE. The CDR3 consists of 14 residues. The CDR3 DNA reads TGTGCCAGCAGGACTAGCGGGGAAACATACGAGCAGTACTTC. It codes for CASRTSGETYEQYF.

The rearrangement uses TRBV4-1 and TRBJ2-3; D might be TRBD1 (6 bases). The CDR3 runs 16 residues. V lost 3 bases, J lost 0 bases, and 13 bases lay in between. Germline V gene lookup returns CDR1 MGHRA and CDR2 YSYEKL. The CDR3 bases are TGCGCCAGCAGCCAGGACAGTCCACGTAGCACAGATACGCAGTATTTT. Its translation is CASSQDSPRSTDTQYF.